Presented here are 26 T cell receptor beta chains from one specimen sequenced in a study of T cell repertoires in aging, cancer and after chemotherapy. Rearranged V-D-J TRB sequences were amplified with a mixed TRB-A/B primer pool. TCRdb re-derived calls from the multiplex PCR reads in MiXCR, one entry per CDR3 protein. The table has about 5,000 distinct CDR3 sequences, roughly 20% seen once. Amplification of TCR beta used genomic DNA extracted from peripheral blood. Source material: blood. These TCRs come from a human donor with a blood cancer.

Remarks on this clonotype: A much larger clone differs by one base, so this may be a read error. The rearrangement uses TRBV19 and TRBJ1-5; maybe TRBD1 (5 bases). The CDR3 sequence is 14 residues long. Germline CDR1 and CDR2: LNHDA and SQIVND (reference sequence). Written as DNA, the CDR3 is TGTGCCATTAGTCCTTCCCATGGGGGTCAGCCCCAGCATTTT. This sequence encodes CAISPSHGGQPQHF.

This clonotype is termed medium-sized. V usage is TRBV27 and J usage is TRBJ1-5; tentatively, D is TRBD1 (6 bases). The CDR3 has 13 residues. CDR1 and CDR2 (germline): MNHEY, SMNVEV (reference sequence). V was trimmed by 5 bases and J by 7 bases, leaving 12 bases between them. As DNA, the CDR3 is TGTGCCAGCAGTGCCATCAGGGGCCAGCCCCAGCATTTT. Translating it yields CASSAIRGQPQHF.

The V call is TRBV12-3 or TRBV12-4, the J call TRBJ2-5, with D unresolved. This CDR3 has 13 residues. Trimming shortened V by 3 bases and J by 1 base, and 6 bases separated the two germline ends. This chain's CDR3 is CASSLFSQETQYF. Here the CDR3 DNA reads TGTGCCAGCAGTTTGTTCAGCCAAGAGACCCAGTACTTC.

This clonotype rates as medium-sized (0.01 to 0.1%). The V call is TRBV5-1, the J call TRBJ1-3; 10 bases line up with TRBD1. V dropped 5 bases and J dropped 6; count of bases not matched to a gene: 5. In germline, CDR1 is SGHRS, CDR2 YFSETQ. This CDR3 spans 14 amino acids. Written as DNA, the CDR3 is TGCGCCAGCAGACTAGGGACAGGGGCAAACACCATATATTTT. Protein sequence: CASRLGTGANTIYF. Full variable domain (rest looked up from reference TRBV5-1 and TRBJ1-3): KAGVTQTPRYLIKTRGQQVTLSCSPISGHRSVSWYQQTPGQGLQFLFEYFSETQRNKGNFPGRFSGRQFSNSRSEMNVSTLELGDSALYLCASRLGTGANTIYFGEGSWLTVV.

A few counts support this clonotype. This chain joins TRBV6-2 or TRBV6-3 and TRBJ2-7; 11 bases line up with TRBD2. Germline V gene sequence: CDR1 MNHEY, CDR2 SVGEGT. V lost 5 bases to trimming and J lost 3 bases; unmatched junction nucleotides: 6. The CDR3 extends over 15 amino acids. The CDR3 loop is CASSLLLAGDYEQYF. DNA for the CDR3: TGTGCCAGCAGTCTTTTACTAGCGGGGGACTACGAGCAGTACTTC.

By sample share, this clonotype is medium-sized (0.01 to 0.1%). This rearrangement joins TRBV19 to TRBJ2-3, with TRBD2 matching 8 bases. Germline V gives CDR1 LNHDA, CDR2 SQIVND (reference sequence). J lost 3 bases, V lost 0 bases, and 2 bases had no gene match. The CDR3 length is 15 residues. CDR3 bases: TGTGCCAGTAGTATAGATGCGGGGGGAACAGATACGCAGTATTTT. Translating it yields CASSIDAGGTDTQYF.

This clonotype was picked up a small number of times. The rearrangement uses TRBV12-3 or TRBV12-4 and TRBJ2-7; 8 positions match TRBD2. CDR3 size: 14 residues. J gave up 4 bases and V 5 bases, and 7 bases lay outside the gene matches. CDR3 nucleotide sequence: TGTGCCAGCAGTCTAGGGGTAGCGGGGTACGAGCAGTACTTC. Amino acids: CASSLGVAGYEQYF.

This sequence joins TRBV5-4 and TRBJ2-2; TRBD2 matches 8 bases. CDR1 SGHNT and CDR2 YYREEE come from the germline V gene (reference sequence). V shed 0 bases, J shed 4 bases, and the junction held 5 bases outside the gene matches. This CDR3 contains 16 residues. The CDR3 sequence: CASSLDRRGGTGELFF. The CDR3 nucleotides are TGTGCCAGCAGCTTGGATAGACGGGGGGGCACCGGGGAGCTGTTTTTT. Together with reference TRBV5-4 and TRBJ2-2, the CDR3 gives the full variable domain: ETGVTQSPTHLIKTRGQQVTLRCSSQSGHNTVSWYQQALGQGPQFIFQYYREEENGRGNFPPRFSGLQFPNYSSELNVNALELDDSALYLCASSLDRRGGTGELFFGEGSRLTVL.

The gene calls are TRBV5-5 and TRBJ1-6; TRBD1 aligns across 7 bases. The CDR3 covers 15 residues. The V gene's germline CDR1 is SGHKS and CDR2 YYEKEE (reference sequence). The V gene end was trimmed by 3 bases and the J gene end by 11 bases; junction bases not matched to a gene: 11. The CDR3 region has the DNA TGTGCCAGCAGCTCTCAAAGGGACAGCCCGCCACCCCTCCACTTT. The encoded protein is CASSSQRDSPPPLHF. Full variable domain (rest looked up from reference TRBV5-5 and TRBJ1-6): DAGVTQSPTHLIKTRGQQVTLRCSPISGHKSVSWYQQVLGQGPQFIFQYYEKEERGRGNFPDRFSARQFPNYSSELNVNALLLGDSALYLCASSSQRDSPPPLHFGNGTRLTVT.

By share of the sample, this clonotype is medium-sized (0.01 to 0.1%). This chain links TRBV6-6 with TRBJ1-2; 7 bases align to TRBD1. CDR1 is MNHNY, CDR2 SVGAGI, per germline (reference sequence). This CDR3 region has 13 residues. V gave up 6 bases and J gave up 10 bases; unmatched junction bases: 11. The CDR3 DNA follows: TGTGCCAGCAGAGCAAGGACAGGAGACTCCTACACCTTC. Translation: CASRARTGDSYTF.

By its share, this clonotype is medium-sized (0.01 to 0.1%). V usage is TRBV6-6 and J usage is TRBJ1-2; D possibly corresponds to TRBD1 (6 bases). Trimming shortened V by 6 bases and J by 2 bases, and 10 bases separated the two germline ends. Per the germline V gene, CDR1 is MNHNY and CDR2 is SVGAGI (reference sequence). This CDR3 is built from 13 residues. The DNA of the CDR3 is TGTGCCAGCAGCCCCGGGACAAACTATGGCTACACCTTC. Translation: CASSPGTNYGYTF.

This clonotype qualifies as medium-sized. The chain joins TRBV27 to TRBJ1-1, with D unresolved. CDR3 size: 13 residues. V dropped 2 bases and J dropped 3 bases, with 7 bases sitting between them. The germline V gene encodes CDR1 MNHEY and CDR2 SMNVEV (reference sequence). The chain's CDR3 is CASSLRSDTEAFF. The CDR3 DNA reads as TGTGCCAGCAGTTTACGATCCGACACTGAAGCTTTCTTT.

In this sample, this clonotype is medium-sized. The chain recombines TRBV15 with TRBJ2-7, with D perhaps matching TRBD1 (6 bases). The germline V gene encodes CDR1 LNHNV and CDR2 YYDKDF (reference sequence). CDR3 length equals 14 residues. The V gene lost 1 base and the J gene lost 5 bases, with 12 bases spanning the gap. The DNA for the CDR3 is TGTGCCACCAGCAGAGGTCAGGGGCCGGACGAGCAGTACTTC. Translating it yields CATSRGQGPDEQYF.

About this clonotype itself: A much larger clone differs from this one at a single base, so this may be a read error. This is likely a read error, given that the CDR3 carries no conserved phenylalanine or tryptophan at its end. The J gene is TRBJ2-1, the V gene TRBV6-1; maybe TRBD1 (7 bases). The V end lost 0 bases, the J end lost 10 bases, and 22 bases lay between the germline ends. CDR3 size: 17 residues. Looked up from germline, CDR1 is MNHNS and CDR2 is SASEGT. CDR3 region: CASSEAVPGAPGGEQFY. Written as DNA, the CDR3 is TGTGCCAGCAGTGAAGCGGTACCGGGGGCCCCAGGGGGGGAGCAGTTCTAC.

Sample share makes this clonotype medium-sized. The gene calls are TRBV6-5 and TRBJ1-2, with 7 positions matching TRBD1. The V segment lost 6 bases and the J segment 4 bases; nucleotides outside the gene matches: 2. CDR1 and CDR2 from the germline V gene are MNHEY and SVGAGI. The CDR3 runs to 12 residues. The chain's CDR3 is CASRGGGYGYTF. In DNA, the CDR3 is TGTGCCAGCAGAGGGGGCGGCTATGGCTACACCTTC.

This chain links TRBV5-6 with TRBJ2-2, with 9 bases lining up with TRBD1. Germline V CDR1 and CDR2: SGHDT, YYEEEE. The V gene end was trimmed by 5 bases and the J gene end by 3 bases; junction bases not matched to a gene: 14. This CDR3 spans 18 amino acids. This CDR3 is CASRDRQGTGRDTGELFF. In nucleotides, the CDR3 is TGTGCCAGCAGGGACCGACAGGGGACAGGGCGAGACACCGGGGAGCTGTTTTTT.

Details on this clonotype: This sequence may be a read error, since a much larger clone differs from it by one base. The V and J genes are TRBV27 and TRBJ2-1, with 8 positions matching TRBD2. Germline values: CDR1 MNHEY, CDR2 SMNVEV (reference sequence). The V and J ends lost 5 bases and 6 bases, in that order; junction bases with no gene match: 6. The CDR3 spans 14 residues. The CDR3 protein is CASSHRGGGNEQFF. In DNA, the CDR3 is TGTGCCAGCAGTCACCGGGGGGGGGGCAATGAGCAGTTCTTC.

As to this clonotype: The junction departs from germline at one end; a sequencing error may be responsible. In nucleotides, the CDR3 is TGTGCCATCAGTGGACAGGGGGAAACCTACAAGCAGTACTTC. This translates into CAISGQGETYKQYF. This sequence joins TRBV10-3 and TRBJ2-7, with 9 nucleotides matching TRBD1. This CDR3 is 14 amino acids long. The germline gives CDR1 ENHRY, CDR2 SYGVKD.

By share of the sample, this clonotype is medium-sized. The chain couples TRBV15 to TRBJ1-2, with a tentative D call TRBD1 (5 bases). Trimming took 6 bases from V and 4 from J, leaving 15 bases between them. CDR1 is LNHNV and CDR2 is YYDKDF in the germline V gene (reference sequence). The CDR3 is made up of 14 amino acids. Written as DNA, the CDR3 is TGTGCCACCAGACACGGCGGGGACCCCTATGGCTACACCTTC. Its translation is CATRHGGDPYGYTF. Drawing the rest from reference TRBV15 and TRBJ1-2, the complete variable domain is DAMVIQNPRYQVTQFGKPVTLSCSQTLNHNVMYWYQQKSSQAPKLLFHYYDKDFNNEADTPDNFQSRRPNTSFCFLDIRSPGLGDTAMYLCATRHGGDPYGYTFGSGTRLTVV.

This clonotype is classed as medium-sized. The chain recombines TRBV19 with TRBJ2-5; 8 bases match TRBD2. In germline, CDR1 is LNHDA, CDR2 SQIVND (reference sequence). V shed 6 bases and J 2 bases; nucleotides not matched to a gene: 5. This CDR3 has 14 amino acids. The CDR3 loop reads CASSGGAWQETQYF. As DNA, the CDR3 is TGTGCCAGTAGCGGGGGGGCCTGGCAAGAGACCCAGTACTTC.

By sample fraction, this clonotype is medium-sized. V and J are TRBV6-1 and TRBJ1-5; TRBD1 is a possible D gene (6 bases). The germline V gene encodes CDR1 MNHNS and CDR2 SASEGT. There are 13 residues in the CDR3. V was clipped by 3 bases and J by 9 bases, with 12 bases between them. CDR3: CASSDGGAGPQHF. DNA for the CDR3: TGTGCCAGCAGTGATGGGGGGGCAGGGCCCCAGCATTTT.

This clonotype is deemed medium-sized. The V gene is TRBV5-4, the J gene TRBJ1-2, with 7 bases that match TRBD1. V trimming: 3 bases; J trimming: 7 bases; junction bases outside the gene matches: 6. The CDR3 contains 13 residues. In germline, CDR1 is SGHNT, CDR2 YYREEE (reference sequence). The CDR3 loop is CASSYRGSGGYTF. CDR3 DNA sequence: TGTGCCAGCAGCTACAGGGGTTCAGGTGGCTACACCTTC.

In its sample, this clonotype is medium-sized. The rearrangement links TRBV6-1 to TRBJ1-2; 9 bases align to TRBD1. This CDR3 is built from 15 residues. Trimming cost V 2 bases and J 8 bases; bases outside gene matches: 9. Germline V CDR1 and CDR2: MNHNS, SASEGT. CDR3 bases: TGTGCCAGCAGTGAAAACCAGGACAGGGGTCGGGGCTACACCTTC. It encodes CASSENQDRGRGYTF.

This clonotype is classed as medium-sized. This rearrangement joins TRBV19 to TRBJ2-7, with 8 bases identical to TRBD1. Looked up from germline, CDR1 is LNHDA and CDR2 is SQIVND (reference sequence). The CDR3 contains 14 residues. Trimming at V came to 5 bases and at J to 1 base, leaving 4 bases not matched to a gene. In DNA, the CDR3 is TGTGCCAGTAGTTCAGGGGGCCCTTCCTACGAGCAGTACTTC. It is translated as CASSSGGPSYEQYF.

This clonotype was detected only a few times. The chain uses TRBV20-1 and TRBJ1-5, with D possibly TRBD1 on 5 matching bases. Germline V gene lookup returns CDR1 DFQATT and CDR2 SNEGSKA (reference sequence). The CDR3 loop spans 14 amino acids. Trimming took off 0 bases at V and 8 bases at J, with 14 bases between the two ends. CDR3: CSAREVQAREPQHF. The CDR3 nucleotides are TGCAGTGCTAGAGAGGTACAGGCTAGGGAGCCCCAGCATTTT.

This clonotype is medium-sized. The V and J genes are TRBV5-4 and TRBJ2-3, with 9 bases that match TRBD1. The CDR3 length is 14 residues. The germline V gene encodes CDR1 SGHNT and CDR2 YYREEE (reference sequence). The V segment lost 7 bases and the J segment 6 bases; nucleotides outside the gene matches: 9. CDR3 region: CASGGKTGGDTQYF. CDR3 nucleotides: TGTGCCAGCGGGGGAAAGACAGGGGGGGATACGCAGTATTTT. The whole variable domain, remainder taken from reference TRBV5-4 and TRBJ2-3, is ETGVTQSPTHLIKTRGQQVTLRCSSQSGHNTVSWYQQALGQGPQFIFQYYREEENGRGNFPPRFSGLQFPNYSSELNVNALELDDSALYLCASGGKTGGDTQYFGPGTRLTVL.